Listed here are 13 T cell receptor beta chains from one sample, sequenced in a study of blood T cell repertoires in COVID-19 (dated by TCRdb to 2019 to 2021). Library preparation used the immunoSEQ multiplex PCR assay. TCRdb re-hosts the immuneACCESS table, in-frame sequences only. Its copies lack some clones; in the studies checked, an unresolved V gene accounts for under half of them, and the cause for the rest is not known. The sample table contains about 170,000 clones; only one count was recorded for roughly 82% of them. The top ten hold approximately 7% of the sample. The sequencing sample was made of peripheral blood. The receptors were gathered from a woman aged 40 to 50 with COVID-19, enrolled during active disease.

The rearrangement joins TRBV27 to TRBJ2-1; 7 bases are a match to TRBD2. Trimming at V came to 7 bases and at J to 4 bases, leaving 7 bases not matched to a gene. The CDR3 runs 14 residues. Germline CDR1 MNHEY, CDR2 SMNVEV (reference sequence). CDR3 DNA: TGTGCCAGCAAATCACTAGCGCGTTACAATGAGCAGTTCTTC. It encodes CASKSLARYNEQFF.

The chain recombines TRBV19 with TRBJ1-6; TRBD1 aligns across 9 bases. Germline V gene lookup returns CDR1 LNHDA and CDR2 SQIVND (reference sequence). This CDR3 comprises 15 residues. Trimming took 5 bases from V and 11 from J; bases not matched to a gene: 10. The CDR3 nucleotides read TGTGCCAGTAGTCCGGGACAGGGCCTGTTTGCACCCCTCCACTTT. Translation: CASSPGQGLFAPLHF.

This CDR3 is CASSPLLAGGLQFF. Written as DNA, the CDR3 is TGTGCCAGCAGCCCCCTCTTAGCGGGAGGATTGCAGTTCTTC. The V gene is TRBV11-2, the J gene TRBJ2-1; TRBD2 aligns across 10 bases. The CDR3 is 14 residues long. The ends lost 5 bases at V and 12 bases at J; junction bases unmatched: 10. Germline CDR1 reads SGHAT; CDR2 reads FQNNGV.

The chain carries TRBV19 and TRBJ1-2; tentative D call: TRBD1 (6 bases). V was cut by 3 bases and J by 0 bases, with 8 bases left in between. This CDR3 has 14 amino acids. The V gene's germline CDR1 is LNHDA and CDR2 SQIVND (reference sequence). CDR3 region: CASSIKGANYGYTF. The CDR3 bases are TGTGCCAGTAGTATTAAGGGGGCTAACTATGGCTACACCTTC.

The rearrangement joins TRBV19 to TRBJ2-6, with D perhaps TRBD1 (6 bases). There are 17 residues in the CDR3. Germline CDR1 and CDR2: LNHDA and SQIVND (reference sequence). Trimming cost V 7 bases and J 4 bases, with 20 bases left between them. The CDR3 DNA is TGTGCCAGTACAACAGGACAGTTCCCGGAGGGGGCCAACGTCCTGACTTTC. It is translated as CASTTGQFPEGANVLTF.

The V gene is TRBV7-9, the J gene TRBJ1-1, with a possible D match to TRBD1 (5 bases). Per the germline V gene, CDR1 is SEHNR and CDR2 is FQNEAQ (reference sequence). V was shortened by 3 bases and J by 5 bases, with 10 bases between the two germline ends. The CDR3 loop spans 13 amino acids. For the CDR3, the DNA is TGTGCCAGCAGCTTGGGGACTTGGACTGAAGCTTTCTTT. Translated, it gives CASSLGTWTEAFF.

This clone occurred once. V usage is TRBV11-2 and J usage is TRBJ2-7, with 8 bases lining up with TRBD1. CDR3 length: 15 amino acids. With 5 bases clipped from V and 1 base from J, the junction kept 7 bases outside the gene matches. Germline-derived CDR1 and CDR2 are SGHAT and FQNNGV. CDR3 amino acids: CASSPGQGKSYEQYV. CDR3 nucleotides: TGTGCCAGCAGCCCCGGACAGGGAAAATCCTACGAGCAGTACGTC.

The V gene is TRBV30, the J gene TRBJ1-6; D is undetermined. The V and J ends lost 6 bases and 14 bases respectively, with 11 bases between them. Germline CDR1 is GTSNPN and CDR2 is SVGIG (reference sequence). This CDR3 spans 10 amino acids. In DNA, the CDR3 is TGTGCCTGTCACATGGCCACCCTCCACTTT. Translating it yields CACHMATLHF.

The rearrangement uses TRBV2 and TRBJ1-4; 7 bases fit TRBD1. Germline trimming cut 6 bases from V and 5 bases from J; bases unmatched to any gene: 6. The CDR3 consists of 14 residues. Germline V gene data show CDR1 as SNHLY and CDR2 as FYNNEI. In nucleotides, the CDR3 is TGTGCCAGCAGCACCGGGACAGCGAATGAAAAACTGTTTTTT. Translating it yields CASSTGTANEKLFF.

The chain links TRBV7-3 to TRBJ2-1; 7 bases are shared with TRBD1. The germline gives CDR1 SGHTA, CDR2 FQGTGA. This CDR3 has 13 amino acids. V dropped 5 bases and J dropped 7; count of bases not matched to a gene: 5. The CDR3 reads CASSLNRGNEQFF. The CDR3 bases are TGTGCCAGCAGCCTCAACAGGGGAAATGAGCAGTTCTTC.

V usage is TRBV6-6 and J usage is TRBJ1-2; 8 nucleotides align to TRBD1. The germline V gene has CDR1 MNHNY and CDR2 SVGAGI (reference sequence). This CDR3 spans 13 amino acids. J gave up 6 bases and V 8 bases, and 8 bases lay outside the gene matches. CDR3 sequence reads: CASASGQGNGYTF. DNA of the CDR3: TGTGCCAGCGCCAGCGGACAGGGAAATGGCTACACCTTC.

V is TRBV19 and J is TRBJ2-1, with D perhaps matching TRBD2 (5 bases). Germline CDR1 and CDR2: LNHDA and SQIVND (reference sequence). V lost 3 bases and J 7 bases, leaving 25 bases between the germline ends. The CDR3 spans 18 residues. The CDR3 protein is CASSIRLKSSLGGNEQFF. The CDR3 DNA reads TGTGCCAGTAGTATTCGTCTCAAATCTAGCCTCGGTGGGAATGAGCAGTTCTTC.

The V call is TRBV29-1, the J call TRBJ1-4; the match to TRBD1 covers 7 bases. The CDR3 length is 14 residues. V lost 6 bases and J lost 5; bases outside the gene matches: 9. Germline lookup yields CDR1 SQVTM and CDR2 ANQGSEA. The CDR3 DNA sequence: TGCAGCGTACGAACACAGGGGCAGAATGAAAAACTGTTTTTT. Its translation is CSVRTQGQNEKLFF.